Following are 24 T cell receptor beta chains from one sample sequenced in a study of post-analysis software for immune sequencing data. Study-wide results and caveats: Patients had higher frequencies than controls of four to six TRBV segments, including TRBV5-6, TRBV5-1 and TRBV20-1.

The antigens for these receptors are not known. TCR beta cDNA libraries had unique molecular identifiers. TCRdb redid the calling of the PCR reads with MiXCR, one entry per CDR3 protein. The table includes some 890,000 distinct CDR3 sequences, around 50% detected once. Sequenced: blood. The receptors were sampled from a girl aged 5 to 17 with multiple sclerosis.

In DNA, the CDR3 is TGCGCCAGCAGCTCCCCGGCTAGGAATGAGCAGTTCTTC. This translates into CASSSPARNEQFF. V gene TRBV5-1 combines with J gene TRBJ2-1; D gene unclear. The V end lost 3 bases, the J end lost 7 bases, and 11 bases lay between the germline ends. This CDR3 spans 13 amino acids. Germline CDR1 is SGHRS and CDR2 is YFSETQ.

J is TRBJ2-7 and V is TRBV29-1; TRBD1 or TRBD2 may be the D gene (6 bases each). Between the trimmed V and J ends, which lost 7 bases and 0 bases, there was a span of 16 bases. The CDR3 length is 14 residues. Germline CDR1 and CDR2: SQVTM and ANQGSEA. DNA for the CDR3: TGCAGCGCCCAAGGGGGGCCCACCTCCTACGAGCAGTACTTC. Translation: CSAQGGPTSYEQYF.

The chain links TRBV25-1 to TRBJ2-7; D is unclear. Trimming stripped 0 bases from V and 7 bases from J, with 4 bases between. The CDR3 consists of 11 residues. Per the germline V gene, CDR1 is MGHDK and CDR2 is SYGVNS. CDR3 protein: CASSEYNEQYF. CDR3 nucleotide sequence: TGTGCCAGCAGTGAATACAATGAGCAGTACTTC.

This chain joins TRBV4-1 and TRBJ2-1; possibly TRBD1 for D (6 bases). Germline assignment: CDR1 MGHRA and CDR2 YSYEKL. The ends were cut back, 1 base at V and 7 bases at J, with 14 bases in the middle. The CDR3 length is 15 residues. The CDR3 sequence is CASSQVRGAGNEQFF. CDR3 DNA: TGCGCCAGCAGCCAAGTCAGGGGCGCGGGTAATGAGCAGTTCTTC.

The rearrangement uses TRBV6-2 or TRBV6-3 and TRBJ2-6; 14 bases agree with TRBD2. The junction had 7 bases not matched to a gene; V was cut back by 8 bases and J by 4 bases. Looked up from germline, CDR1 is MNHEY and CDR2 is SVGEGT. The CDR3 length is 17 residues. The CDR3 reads CASFRLAGGPGANVLTF. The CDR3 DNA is TGTGCCAGCTTTCGACTAGCGGGAGGGCCCGGGGCCAACGTCCTGACTTTC.

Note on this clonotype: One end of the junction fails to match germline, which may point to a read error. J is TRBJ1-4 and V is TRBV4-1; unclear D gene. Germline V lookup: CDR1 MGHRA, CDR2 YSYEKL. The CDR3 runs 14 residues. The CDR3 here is CASSQGGLNEKRFF. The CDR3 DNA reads TGCGCCAGCAGCCAAGGAGGCCTTAATGAAAAACGGTTTTTT.

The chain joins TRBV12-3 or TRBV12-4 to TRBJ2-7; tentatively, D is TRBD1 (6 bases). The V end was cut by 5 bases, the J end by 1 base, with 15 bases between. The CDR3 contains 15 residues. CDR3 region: CASSPPTGPSYEQYF. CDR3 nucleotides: TGTGCCAGCAGTCCCCCGACAGGACCATCCTACGAGCAGTACTTC.

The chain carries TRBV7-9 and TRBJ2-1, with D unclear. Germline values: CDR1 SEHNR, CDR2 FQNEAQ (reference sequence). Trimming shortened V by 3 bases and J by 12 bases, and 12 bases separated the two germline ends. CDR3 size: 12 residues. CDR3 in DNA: TGTGCCAGCAGCTTCAGGTCGTCAGGGCAGTTCTTC. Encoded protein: CASSFRSSGQFF.

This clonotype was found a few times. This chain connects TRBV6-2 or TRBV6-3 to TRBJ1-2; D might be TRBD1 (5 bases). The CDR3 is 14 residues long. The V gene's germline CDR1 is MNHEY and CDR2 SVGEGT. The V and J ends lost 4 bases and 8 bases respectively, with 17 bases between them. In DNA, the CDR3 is TGTGCCAGCAGTTTGGAGGGGCGACCCTTGGGCTACACCTTC. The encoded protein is CASSLEGRPLGYTF.

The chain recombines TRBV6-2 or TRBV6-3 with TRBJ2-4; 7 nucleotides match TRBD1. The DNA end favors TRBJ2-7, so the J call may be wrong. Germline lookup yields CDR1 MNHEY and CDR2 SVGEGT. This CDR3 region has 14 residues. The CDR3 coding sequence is TGTGCCAGCAGTACGACAGGGAAGTGGTCCGAGCAGTACTTC. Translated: CASSTTGKWSEQYF.

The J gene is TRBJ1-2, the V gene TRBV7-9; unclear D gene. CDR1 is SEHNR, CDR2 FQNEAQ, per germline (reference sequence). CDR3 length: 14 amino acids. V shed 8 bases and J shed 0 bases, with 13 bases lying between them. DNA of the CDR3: TGTGCCAGCGTCGATGGCTCGACTAACTATGGCTACACCTTC. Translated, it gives CASVDGSTNYGYTF.

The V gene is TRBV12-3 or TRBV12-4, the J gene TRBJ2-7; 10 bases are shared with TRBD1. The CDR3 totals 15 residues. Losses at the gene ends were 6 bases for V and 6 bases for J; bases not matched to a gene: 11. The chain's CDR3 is CASSPRTGGLSEQYF. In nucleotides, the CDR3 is TGTGCCAGCAGCCCTCGGACAGGGGGGCTAAGCGAGCAGTACTTC.

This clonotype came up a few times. DNA for the CDR3: TGTGCCAGCAGTTACTTAGCAACAGGGGGCATCGGAAATGAGCAGTTCTTC. Amino acid sequence: CASSYLATGGIGNEQFF. V and J are TRBV6-5 and TRBJ2-1; 9 positions match TRBD1. Germline V gene data show CDR1 as MNHEY and CDR2 as SVGAGI. The CDR3 has 17 amino acids. V lost 1 base, J lost 7 bases, and 11 bases stayed unmatched.

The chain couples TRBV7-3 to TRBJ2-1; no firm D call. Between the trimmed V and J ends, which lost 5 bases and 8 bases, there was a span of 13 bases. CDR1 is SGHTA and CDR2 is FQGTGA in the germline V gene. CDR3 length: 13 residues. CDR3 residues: CASSPINLDEQFF. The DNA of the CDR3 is TGTGCCAGCAGCCCCATTAACTTGGATGAGCAGTTCTTC. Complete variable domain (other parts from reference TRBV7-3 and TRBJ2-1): GAGVSQTPSNKVTEKGKYVELRCDPISGHTALYWYRQSLGQGPEFLIYFQGTGAADDSGLPNDRFFAVRPEGSVSTLKIQRTERGDSAVYLCASSPINLDEQFFGPGTRLTVL.

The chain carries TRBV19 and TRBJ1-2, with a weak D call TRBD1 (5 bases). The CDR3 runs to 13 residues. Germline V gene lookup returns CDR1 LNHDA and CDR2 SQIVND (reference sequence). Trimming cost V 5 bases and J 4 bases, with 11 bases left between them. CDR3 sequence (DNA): TGTGCCAGTAGTCCGGGACGGTTCTATGGCTACACCTTC. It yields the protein CASSPGRFYGYTF.

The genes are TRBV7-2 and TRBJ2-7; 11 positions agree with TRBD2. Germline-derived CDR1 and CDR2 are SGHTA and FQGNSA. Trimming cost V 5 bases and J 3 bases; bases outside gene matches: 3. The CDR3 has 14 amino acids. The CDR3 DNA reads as TGTGCCAGCAGCGTCGGGACTAGCGGCTACGAGCAGTACTTC. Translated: CASSVGTSGYEQYF.

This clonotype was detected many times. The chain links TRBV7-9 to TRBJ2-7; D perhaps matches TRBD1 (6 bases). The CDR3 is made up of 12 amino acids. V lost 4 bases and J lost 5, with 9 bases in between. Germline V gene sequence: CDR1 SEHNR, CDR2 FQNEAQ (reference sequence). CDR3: CASSWGQNEQYF. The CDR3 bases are TGTGCCAGCAGCTGGGGACAAAACGAGCAGTACTTC.

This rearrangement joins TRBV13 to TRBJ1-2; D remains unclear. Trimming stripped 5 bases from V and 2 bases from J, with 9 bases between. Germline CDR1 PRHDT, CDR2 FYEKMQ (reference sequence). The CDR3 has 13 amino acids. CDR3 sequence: CASSPNSNYGYTF. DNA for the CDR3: TGTGCCAGCAGCCCTAACTCGAACTATGGCTACACCTTC.

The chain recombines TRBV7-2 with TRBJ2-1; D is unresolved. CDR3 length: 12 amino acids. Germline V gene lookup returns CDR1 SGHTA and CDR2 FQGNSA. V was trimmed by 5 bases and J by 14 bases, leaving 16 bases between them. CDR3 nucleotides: TGTGCCAGCAGCCCGACCAGTGGTGTGAAGTTCTTC. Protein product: CASSPTSGVKFF.

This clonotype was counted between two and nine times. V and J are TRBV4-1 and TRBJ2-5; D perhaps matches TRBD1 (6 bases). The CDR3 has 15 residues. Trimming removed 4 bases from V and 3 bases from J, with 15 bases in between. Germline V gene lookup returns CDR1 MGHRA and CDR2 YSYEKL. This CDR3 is CASSPIRAGEETQYF. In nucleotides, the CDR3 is TGCGCCAGCAGCCCGATCAGGGCAGGGGAAGAGACCCAGTACTTC.

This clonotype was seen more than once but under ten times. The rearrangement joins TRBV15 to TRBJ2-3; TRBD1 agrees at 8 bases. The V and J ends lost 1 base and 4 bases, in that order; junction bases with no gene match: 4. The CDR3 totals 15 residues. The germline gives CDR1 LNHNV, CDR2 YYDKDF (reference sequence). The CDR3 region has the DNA TGTGCCACCAGCAGAGTTGACAGGGGCGCAGATACGCAGTATTTT. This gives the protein CATSRVDRGADTQYF.

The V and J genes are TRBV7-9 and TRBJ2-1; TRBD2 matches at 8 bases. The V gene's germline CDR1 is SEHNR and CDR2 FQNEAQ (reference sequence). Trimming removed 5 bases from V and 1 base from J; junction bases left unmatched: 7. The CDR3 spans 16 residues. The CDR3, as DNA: TGTGCCAGCAGCGTACCGGCGGGAGGATCCTACAATGAGCAGTTCTTC. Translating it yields CASSVPAGGSYNEQFF.

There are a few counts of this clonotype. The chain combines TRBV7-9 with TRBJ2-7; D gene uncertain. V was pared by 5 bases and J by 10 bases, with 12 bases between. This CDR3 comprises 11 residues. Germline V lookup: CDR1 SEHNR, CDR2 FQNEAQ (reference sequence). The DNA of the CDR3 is TGTGCCAGCAGCAACGAAGGTTTCCAGTACTTC. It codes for CASSNEGFQYF.

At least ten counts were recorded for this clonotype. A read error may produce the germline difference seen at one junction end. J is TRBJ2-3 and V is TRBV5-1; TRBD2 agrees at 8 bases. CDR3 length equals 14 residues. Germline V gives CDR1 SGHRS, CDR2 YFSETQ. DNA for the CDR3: TGTGCCAGCAGTCTAGCGGGCCCCACAGATACGCAGTATTTT. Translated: CASSLAGPTDTQYF.